The entry below describes one T cell receptor beta chain. The entry originates in a study of T cells expressing NK-cell markers. Study information: Each TCR beta repertoire originated in sorted T cells that were CD3+CD56+NKG2C+, CD3+CD56+NKG2C- or CD3+CD56-NKG2C+. Seven sequenced donors out of eight were HCMV-seropositive, one seronegative.

Germline CDR1 MNHEY, CDR2 SVGAGI. The CDR3 is 15 residues long. For TCR beta, cDNA was produced by 5'RACE template switching with UMIs. TCRdb re-called the 5' RACE reads and shows each CDR3 protein once, DNA omitted. The specimen's table records some 340,000 distinct CDR3 sequences. This receptor was taken from a man between 18 and 69 years old in good health. Sequenced material: blood T cells: a sorted CD56 or NKG2C T cell subset, CD4+ or CD8+ T cells, or bulk PBMC T cells (not recorded which). The rearrangement links TRBV6-5 to TRBJ2-2; absent DNA, TCRdb's TRBD1 call cannot be checked. CDR3 in amino acids: CASSYGTANTGELFF.